A single sample gave rise to the 2 T cell receptor beta chains below, sequenced in a study of CD8+ T cells in alopecia areata. RNA, once extracted, was reverse transcribed into cDNA for use as the sequencing template. Profiling relied on immunoSEQ multiplex PCR, and the TCRdb table lists in-frame clones only, not all of them. This sample has around 150,000 clones, with around 62% found just once. The sample comprised CD8+ T cells sorted from blood. The receptor set was obtained from a human donor in good health.

The gene calls are TRBV27 and TRBJ2-1; the match to TRBD1 covers 7 bases. V shed 10 bases and J 4 bases; nucleotides not matched to a gene: 4. Looked up from germline, CDR1 is MNHEY and CDR2 is SMNVEV (reference sequence). The CDR3 runs 12 residues. The CDR3 loop reads CATSTGYNEQFF. The CDR3 nucleotides read TGTGCCACCTCGACAGGGTACAATGAGCAGTTCTTC.

This clone was seen a handful of times. V usage is TRBV29-1 and J usage is TRBJ2-7; D may be TRBD1 or TRBD2 (5 bases each). The CDR3 consists of 14 residues. V was cut by 4 bases and J by 3 bases, with 16 bases left in between. The germline V gene encodes CDR1 SQVTM and CDR2 ANQGSEA. CDR3: CSVAGAGQDYEQYF. As DNA, the CDR3 is TGCAGCGTTGCCGGGGCAGGGCAGGACTACGAGCAGTACTTC.